The text below deals with one T cell receptor (beta chain). The target antigen is unknown. Processing of graft tissue released intraepithelial and lamina propria lymphocytes. The sample originates from a study of graft-versus-host responses after intestinal transplantation. Study as a whole: Recipients underwent multivisceral, liver-intestinal, or isolated intestinal transplants. Study-wide points: Early post-transplant declines in HvG were associated with peak levels of circulating GvH clones.

Using immunoSEQ multiplex PCR, the repertoire was profiled, and TCRdb retains in-frame clones only, with some absent. Of about 9,600 clones listed, roughly 90% are singletons. The germline CDR1 and CDR2 sequences are MNHNS and SASEGT. Trimming cost V 8 bases and J 3 bases, with 20 bases left between them. The CDR3 covers 15 residues. The specimen comprised ileum tissue, sampled around 25 months after intestinal transplantation. The chain carries TRBV6-1 and TRBJ2-7; TRBD1 or TRBD2 may be the D gene (5 bases each). The TCR sequence derives from a human patient who received an intestinal transplant, so some T cells may come from the graft donor. The CDR3 protein is CASDLGGTAVYEQYF. The CDR3 DNA reads TGTGCCAGCGATCTGGGTGGGACGGCGGTCTACGAGCAGTACTTC.